This T cell receptor (beta chain) was sequenced during a study of T-cell reconstitution after alpha-beta-depleted transplantation in children. This clonotype appeared many times. The target antigen is unknown. The TCRbeta library incorporated unique molecular identifiers. TCRdb processed the PCR reads anew with MiXCR; each CDR3 protein has one entry. The profile shows some 200,000 distinct CDR3 sequences, roughly 6% of them singletons. Study observations and caveats: The main origin of T-cell counts and diversity one year after transplant was newly produced T cells. As was reported, about two months after transplant, alpha-beta T cells came from several hundred expanded graft clones. Elevated TCRbeta diversity at day 60 was traced, in some patients, to surviving recipient T cells and thymic progenitors.

V lost 2 bases and J lost 3, with 13 bases in between. Germline loops: CDR1 LGHNA, CDR2 YNFKEQ. This CDR3 has 15 amino acids. The receptor comes from a girl under three years old with combined immunodeficiency, due to receive a stem cell transplant. This rearrangement joins TRBV4-2 to TRBJ1-1; a possible D gene is TRBD1 (5 bases). The sequencing used PBMCs, collected before TCRalphabeta/CD19-depleted stem cell transplant. The CDR3 DNA reads as TGTGCCAGCAGCCAACGACAGCGGGGGGACACTGAAGCTTTCTTT. Translating gives CASSQRQRGDTEAFF.